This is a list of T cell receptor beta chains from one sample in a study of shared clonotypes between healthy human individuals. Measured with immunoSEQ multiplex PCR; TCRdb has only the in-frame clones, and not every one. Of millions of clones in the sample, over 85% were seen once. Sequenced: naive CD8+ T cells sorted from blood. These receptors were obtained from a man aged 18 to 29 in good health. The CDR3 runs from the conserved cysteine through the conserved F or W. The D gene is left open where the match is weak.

cdr3_nt: TGTGCCAGCAGCTTAAATGTACAGGGGAACACTGAAGCTTTCTTT
cdr3_aa: CASSLNVQGNTEAFF
d_call: NA
j_call: TRBJ1-1
v_call: TRBV7-2

cdr3_nt: TGTGCCAGCAGTCCACTAGCGGAGACCCAGTACTTC
cdr3_aa: CASSPLAETQYF
d_call: TRBD2
j_call: TRBJ2-5
v_call: TRBV7-6

cdr3_nt: TGTGCCAGCAGCCCCTGGGGATCCGAGGAGACCCAGTACTTC
cdr3_aa: CASSPWGSEETQYF
d_call: NA
j_call: TRBJ2-5
v_call: TRBV6-5

cdr3_nt: TGTGCCAGCAGTGACAGGGAGCGGGTTTCCGAAGATACGCAGTATTTT
cdr3_aa: CASSDRERVSEDTQYF
d_call: NA
j_call: TRBJ2-3
v_call: TRBV6-1

cdr3_nt: TGTGCCAGCTCACCACCGGGACAGAGCTCCTACGAGCAGTACTTC
cdr3_aa: CASSPPGQSSYEQYF
d_call: TRBD1
j_call: TRBJ2-7
v_call: TRBV18

cdr3_nt: TGCGCCAGCAGCCAGGATGAGAACAGGGGAAAAAACGAGCAGTACTTC
cdr3_aa: CASSQDENRGKNEQYF
d_call: TRBD1
j_call: TRBJ2-7
v_call: TRBV4-3

cdr3_nt: TGTGCCAGCAGCGTATTCGGGGGGGCCGGCACAGATACGCAGTATTTT
cdr3_aa: CASSVFGGAGTDTQYF
d_call: TRBD2
j_call: TRBJ2-3
v_call: TRBV5-4

cdr3_nt: TGTGCCAGCAGCGTAGTGGGGACTGGCGAGACCCAGTACTTC
cdr3_aa: CASSVVGTGETQYF
d_call: NA
j_call: TRBJ2-5
v_call: TRBV9

cdr3_nt: TGTGCCATCAGTGAGTCAACTTGGGCACGGACTAGCGGAGTTAACAATGAGCAGTTCTTC
cdr3_aa: CAISESTWARTSGVNNEQFF
d_call: TRBD2
j_call: TRBJ2-1
v_call: TRBV10-3

cdr3_nt: TGTGCCAGCAGCTCCAACTACGAGCAGTACTTC
cdr3_aa: CASSSNYEQYF
d_call: NA
j_call: TRBJ2-7
v_call: TRBV9

cdr3_nt: TGCGCCAGCAGCCCCTTAGCGGGGGGCCACTACGAGCAGTACTTC
cdr3_aa: CASSPLAGGHYEQYF
d_call: TRBD2
j_call: TRBJ2-7
v_call: TRBV4-1

cdr3_nt: TGTGCCAGCAGCGCCTGGACAGGGGCCGGGGATGAGCAGTTCTTC
cdr3_aa: CASSAWTGAGDEQFF
d_call: TRBD1
j_call: TRBJ2-1
v_call: TRBV9

cdr3_nt: TGTGCCAGCAGCTGGCCGGGGAACACCGGGGAGCTGTTTTTT
cdr3_aa: CASSWPGNTGELFF
d_call: NA
j_call: TRBJ2-2
v_call: TRBV14

cdr3_nt: TGTGCTAGCTGTAAGGACAGTTCCTACGAGCAGTACTTC
cdr3_aa: CASCKDSSYEQYF
d_call: NA
j_call: TRBJ2-7
v_call: TRBV12-5

cdr3_nt: TGTGCCAGCAGTTTATACGGCCAGGGGTACAATCAGCCCCAGCATTTT
cdr3_aa: CASSLYGQGYNQPQHF
d_call: NA
j_call: TRBJ1-5
v_call: TRBV27